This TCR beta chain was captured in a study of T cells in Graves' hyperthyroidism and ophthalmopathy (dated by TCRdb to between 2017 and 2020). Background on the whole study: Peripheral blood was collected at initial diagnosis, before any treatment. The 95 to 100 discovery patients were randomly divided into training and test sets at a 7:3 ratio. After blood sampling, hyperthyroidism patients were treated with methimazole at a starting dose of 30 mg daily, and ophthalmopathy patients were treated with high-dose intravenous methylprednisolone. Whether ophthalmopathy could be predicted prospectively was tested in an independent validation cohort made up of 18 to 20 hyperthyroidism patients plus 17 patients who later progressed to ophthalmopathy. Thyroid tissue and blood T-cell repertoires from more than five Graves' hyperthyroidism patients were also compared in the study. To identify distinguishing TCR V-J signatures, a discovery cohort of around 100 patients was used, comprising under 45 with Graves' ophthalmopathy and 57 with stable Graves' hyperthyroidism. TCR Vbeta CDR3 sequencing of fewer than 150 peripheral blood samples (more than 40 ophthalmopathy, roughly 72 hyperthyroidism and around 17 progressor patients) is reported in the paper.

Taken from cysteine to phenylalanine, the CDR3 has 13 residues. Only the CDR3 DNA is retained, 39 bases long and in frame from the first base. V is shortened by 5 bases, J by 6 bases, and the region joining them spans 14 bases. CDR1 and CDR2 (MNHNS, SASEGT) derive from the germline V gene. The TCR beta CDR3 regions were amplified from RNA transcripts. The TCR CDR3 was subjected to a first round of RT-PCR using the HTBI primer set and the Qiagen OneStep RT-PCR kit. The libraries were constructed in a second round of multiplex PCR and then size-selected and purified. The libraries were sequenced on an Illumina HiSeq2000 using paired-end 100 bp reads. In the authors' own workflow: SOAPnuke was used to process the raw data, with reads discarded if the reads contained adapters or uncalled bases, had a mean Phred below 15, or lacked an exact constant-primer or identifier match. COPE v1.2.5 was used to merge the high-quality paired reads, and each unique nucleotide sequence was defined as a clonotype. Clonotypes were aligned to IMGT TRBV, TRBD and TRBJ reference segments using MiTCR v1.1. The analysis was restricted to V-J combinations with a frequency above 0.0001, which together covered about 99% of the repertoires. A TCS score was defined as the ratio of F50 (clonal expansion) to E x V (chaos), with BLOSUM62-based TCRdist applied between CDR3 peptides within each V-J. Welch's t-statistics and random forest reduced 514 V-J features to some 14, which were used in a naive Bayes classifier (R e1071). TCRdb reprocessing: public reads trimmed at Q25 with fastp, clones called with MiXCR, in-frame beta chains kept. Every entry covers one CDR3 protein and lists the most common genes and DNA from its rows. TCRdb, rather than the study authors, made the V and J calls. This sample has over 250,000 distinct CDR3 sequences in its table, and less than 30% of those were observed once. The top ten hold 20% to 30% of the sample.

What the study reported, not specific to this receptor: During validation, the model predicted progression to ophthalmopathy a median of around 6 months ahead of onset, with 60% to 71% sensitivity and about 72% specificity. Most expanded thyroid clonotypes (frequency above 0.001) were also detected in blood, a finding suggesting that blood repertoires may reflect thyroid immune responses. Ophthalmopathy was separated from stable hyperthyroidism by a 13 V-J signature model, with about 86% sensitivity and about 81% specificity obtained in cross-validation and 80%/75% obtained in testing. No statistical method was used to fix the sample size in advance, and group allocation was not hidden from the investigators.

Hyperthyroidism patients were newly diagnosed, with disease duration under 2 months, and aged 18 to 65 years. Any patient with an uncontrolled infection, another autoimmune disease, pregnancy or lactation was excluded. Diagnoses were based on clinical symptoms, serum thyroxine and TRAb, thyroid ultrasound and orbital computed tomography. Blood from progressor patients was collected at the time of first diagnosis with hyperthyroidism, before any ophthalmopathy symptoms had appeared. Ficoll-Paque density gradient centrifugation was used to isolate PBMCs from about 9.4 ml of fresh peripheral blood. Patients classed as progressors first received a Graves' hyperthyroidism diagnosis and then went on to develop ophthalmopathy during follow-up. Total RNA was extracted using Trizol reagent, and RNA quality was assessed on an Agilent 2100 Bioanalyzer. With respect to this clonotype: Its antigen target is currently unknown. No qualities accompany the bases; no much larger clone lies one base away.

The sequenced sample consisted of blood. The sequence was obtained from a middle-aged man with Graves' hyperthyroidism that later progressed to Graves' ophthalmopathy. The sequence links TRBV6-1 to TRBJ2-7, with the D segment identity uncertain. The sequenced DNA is TGTGCCAGCAGTCAACAAAGGGCTACCGAGCAGTACTTC. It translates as CASSQQRATEQYF.